This T cell receptor (beta chain) was sequenced in a study of cytomegalovirus exposure and HLA in healthy donors. Use of 60 Vbeta and 13 Jbeta primers characterized the PCR. Only in-frame clones appear in the TCRdb table, and some are missing; sequencing was by immunoSEQ multiplex PCR. The profile shows 100,000 to 150,000 clones, 70% to 80% of them singletons. This clone has just one count. Germline CDR1 and CDR2: SGDLS and YYNGEE. This CDR3 has 14 residues. Deletions cut 3 bases from V and 8 bases from J, with 17 bases between. Sequencing was carried out using PBMCs. J is TRBJ1-2 and V is TRBV9; D is ambiguous. The receptor comes from a man in his forties or fifties in good health and CMV-seronegative. The CDR3 sequence: CASSAGSIPRGYTF. CDR3 DNA: TGTGCCAGCAGCGCCGGAAGTATCCCGCGGGGCTACACCTTC.